One and the same sample provided the 10 T cell receptor beta chains below, sequenced in a study of T-cell memory formation after mild COVID-19. TCRdb reprocessed the 5' RACE reads via MiXCR and lists one record per CDR3 protein. The table includes approximately 290,000 distinct CDR3 sequences, more than 15% detected once. Source material: PBMCs or a T cell subset sorted from them (not recorded which). These receptors all stem from a man younger than 35 who had mild COVID-19 (a few samples of this study predate the infection). Cell type and time point are not known.

The genes are TRBV4-1 and TRBJ2-2; TRBD2 matches at 11 bases. V lost 7 bases and J lost 5; bases outside the gene matches: 3. This CDR3 is 14 amino acids long. Germline CDR1 is MGHRA and CDR2 is YSYEKL. CDR3 nucleotide sequence: TGCGCCAGCACCCGACTAGCGGGGACCGGGGAGCTGTTTTTT. Protein product: CASTRLAGTGELFF.

This clonotype was seen a few times. Here the CDR3 DNA reads TGTGCCAGCAGTGAGGCAGGCCCCTACGAGCAGTACGTC. This translates into CASSEAGPYEQYV. The rearrangement joins TRBV6-1 to TRBJ2-7, with D unclear. The CDR3 length is 13 residues. V was clipped by 3 bases and J by 2 bases, with 8 bases between them. The germline gives CDR1 MNHNS, CDR2 SASEGT.

This clonotype was recorded at least ten times. The chain is built from TRBV7-9 and TRBJ1-2; TRBD1 matches at 10 bases. The CDR3 totals 15 residues. Germline V CDR1 and CDR2: SEHNR, FQNEAQ (reference sequence). V lost 5 bases, J lost 4 bases, and 7 bases stayed unmatched. CDR3 in DNA: TGTGCCAGCAGCCGCCGGGACAGGGGATCCTATGGCTACACCTTC. Translating gives CASSRRDRGSYGYTF.

The chain combines TRBV7-9 with TRBJ2-2; D gene ambiguous. This CDR3 comprises 15 residues. Germline V gene lookup returns CDR1 SEHNR and CDR2 FQNEAQ (reference sequence). Trimming stripped 4 bases from V and 2 bases from J, with 11 bases between. DNA of the CDR3: TGTGCCAGCAGCTATTACGGTCGAAACACCGGGGAGCTGTTTTTT. This codes for CASSYYGRNTGELFF. The full variable domain, its missing parts supplied by reference TRBV7-9 and TRBJ2-2, is DTGVSQNPRHKITKRGQNVTFRCDPISEHNRLYWYRQTLGQGPEFLTYFQNEAQLEKSRLLSDRFSAERPKGSFSTLEIQRTEQGDSAMYLCASSYYGRNTGELFFGEGSRLTVL.

This clonotype was found a few times. This chain joins TRBV6-2 or TRBV6-3 and TRBJ2-1; a possible D gene is TRBD1 (5 bases). This CDR3 spans 16 amino acids. V lost 6 bases, J lost 1 base, and 16 bases lay in between. The germline gives CDR1 MNHEY, CDR2 SVGEGT. DNA of the CDR3: TGTGCCAGCAGCGATTTAGGGGTATTTTCCTACAATGAGCAGTTCTTC. This gives the protein CASSDLGVFSYNEQFF.

The chain carries TRBV20-1 and TRBJ2-1; 11 bases fit TRBD2. The CDR3 runs to 15 residues. Germline V CDR1 and CDR2: DFQATT, SNEGSKA (reference sequence). Germline trimming cut 5 bases from V and 8 bases from J; bases unmatched to any gene: 11. Written as DNA, the CDR3 is TGCAGTGCTCCTGTAACTAGCGGGAGTTGGGATGAGCAGTTCTTC. Its translation is CSAPVTSGSWDEQFF.

This clonotype was counted ten times or more. The CDR3 reads CASSTGGSGNTIYF. The CDR3 bases are TGTGCCAGCAGCACAGGGGGCTCTGGAAACACCATATATTTT. The V gene is TRBV7-9, the J gene TRBJ1-3; 8 bases fit TRBD1. Trimming cost V 5 bases and J 0 bases; bases outside gene matches: 0. Germline CDR1 reads SEHNR; CDR2 reads FQNEAQ (reference sequence). The CDR3 is 14 amino acids.

This clonotype occurred a few times. This sequence joins TRBV20-1 and TRBJ2-3; the D gene is possibly TRBD2 (6 bases). V was shortened by 3 bases and J by 0 bases, with 13 bases between the two germline ends. Germline CDR1 reads DFQATT; CDR2 reads SNEGSKA (reference sequence). The CDR3 spans 15 residues. The CDR3 sequence: CSASLAGFSTDTQYF. The CDR3 DNA follows: TGCAGTGCTAGTTTGGCGGGGTTTAGCACAGATACGCAGTATTTT.

This clonotype was found many times. V is TRBV20-1 and J is TRBJ1-5, with a weak D call TRBD1 (5 bases). The V end lost 6 bases, the J end lost 11 bases, and 14 bases lay between the germline ends. The CDR3 is 11 amino acids. Germline V gives CDR1 DFQATT, CDR2 SNEGSKA (reference sequence). This CDR3 reads CSAEAGGTQHF. The DNA of the CDR3 is TGCAGTGCCGAGGCGGGGGGGACCCAGCATTTT.

This clonotype was detected only a few times. The V gene is TRBV5-1, the J gene TRBJ2-7, with 7 bases matching TRBD2. V shed 0 bases, J shed 5 bases, and the junction held 8 bases outside the gene matches. This CDR3 is built from 15 residues. The V gene's germline CDR1 is SGHRS and CDR2 YFSETQ. CDR3 sequence reads: CASSLVGGGGHEQYV. The DNA for the CDR3 is TGCGCCAGCAGCTTGGTTGGCGGGGGTGGCCACGAGCAGTACGTC.